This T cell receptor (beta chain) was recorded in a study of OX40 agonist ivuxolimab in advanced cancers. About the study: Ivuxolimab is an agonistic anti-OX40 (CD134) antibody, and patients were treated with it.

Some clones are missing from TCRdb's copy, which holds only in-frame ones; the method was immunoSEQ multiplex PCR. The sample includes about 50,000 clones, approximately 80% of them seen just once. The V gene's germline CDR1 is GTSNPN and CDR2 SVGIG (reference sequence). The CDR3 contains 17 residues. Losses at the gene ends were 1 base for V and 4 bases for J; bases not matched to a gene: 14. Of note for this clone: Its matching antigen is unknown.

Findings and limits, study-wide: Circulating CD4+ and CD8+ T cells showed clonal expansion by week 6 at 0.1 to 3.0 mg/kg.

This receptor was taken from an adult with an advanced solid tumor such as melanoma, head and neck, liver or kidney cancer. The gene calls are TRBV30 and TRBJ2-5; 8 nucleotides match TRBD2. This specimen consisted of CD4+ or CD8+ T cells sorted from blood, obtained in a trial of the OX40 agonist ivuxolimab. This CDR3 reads CAWSAWDGRAARETQYF. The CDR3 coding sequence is TGTGCCTGGAGTGCTTGGGACGGGAGGGCCGCCCGAGAGACCCAGTACTTC.